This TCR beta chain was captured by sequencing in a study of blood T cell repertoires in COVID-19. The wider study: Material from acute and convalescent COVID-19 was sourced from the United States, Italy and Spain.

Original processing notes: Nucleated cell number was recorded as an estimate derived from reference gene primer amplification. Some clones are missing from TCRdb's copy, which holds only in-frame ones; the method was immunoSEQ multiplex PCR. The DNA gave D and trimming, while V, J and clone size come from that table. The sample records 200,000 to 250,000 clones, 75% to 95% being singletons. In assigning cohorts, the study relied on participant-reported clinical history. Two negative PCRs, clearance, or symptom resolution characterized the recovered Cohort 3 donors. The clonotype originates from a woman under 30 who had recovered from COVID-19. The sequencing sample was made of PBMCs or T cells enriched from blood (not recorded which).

CDR3 coding DNA: TGTGCCAGCAGCAAATTTGGCAGGACTGACGCTGAAGCTTTCTTT. This translates into CASSKFGRTDAEAFF. The genes are TRBV21-1 and TRBJ1-1. TRBV21-1 is annotated as a pseudogene. CDR3 size: 15 residues.